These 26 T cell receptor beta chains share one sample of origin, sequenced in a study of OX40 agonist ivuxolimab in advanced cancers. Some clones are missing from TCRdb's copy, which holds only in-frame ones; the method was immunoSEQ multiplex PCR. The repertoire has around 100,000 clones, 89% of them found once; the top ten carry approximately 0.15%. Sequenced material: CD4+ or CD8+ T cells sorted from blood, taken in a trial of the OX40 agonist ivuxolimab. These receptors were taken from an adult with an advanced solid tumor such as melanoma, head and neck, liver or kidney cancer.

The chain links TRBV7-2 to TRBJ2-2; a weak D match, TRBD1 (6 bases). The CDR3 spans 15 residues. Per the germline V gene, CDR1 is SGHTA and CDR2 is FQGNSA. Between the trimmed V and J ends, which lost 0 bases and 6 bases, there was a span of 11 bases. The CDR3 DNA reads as TGTGCCAGCAGCTTAGCTGGACAGATATCCGGGGAGCTGTTTTTT. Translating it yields CASSLAGQISGELFF.

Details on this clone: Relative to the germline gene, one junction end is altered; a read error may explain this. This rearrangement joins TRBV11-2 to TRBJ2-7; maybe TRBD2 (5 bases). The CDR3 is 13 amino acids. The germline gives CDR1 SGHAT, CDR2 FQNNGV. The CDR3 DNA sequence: TGTGCCAGCAGCTTAGCGGGGATGGTCGAGCGGTACTTC. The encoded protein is CASSLAGMVERYF.

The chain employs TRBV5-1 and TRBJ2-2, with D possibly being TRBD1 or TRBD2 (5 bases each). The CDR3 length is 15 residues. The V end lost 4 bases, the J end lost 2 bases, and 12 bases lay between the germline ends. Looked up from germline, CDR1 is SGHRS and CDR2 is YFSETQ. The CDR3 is CASSSREFNTGELFF. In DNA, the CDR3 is TGCGCCAGCAGCAGCAGGGAGTTCAACACCGGGGAGCTGTTTTTT.

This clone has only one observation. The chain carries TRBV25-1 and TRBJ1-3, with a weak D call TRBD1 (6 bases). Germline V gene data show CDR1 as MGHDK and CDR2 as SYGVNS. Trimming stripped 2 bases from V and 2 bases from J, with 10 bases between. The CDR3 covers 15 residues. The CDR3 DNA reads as TGTGCCAGCAGTGAACGCGGGGGCCCTGGAAACACCATATATTTT. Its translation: CASSERGGPGNTIYF.

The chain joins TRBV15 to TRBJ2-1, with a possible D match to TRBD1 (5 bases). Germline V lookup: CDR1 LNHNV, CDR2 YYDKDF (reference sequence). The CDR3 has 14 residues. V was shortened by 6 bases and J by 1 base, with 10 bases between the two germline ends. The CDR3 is CATRVQGSYNEQFF. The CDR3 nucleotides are TGTGCCACCAGGGTCCAGGGTTCCTACAATGAGCAGTTCTTC.

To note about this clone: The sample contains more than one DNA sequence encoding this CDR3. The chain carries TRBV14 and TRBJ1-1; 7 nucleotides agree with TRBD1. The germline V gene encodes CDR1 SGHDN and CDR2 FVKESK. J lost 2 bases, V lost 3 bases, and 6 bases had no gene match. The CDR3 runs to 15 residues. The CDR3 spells CASSQRTGRNTEAFF. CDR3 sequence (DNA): TGTGCCAGCAGCCAGAGGACAGGAAGAAACACTGAAGCTTTCTTT.

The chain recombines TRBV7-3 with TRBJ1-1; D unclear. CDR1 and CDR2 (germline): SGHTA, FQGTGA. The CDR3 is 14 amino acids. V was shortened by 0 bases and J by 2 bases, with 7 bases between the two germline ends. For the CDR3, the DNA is TGTGCCAGCAGCTTAACAGGATTAAACACTGAAGCTTTCTTT. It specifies CASSLTGLNTEAFF.

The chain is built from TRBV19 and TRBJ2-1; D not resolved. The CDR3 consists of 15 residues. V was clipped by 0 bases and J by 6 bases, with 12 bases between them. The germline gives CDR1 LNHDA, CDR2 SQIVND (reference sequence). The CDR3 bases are TGTGCCAGTAGTATAGATCCCGTGGTTGGCAATGAGCAGTTCTTC. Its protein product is CASSIDPVVGNEQFF.

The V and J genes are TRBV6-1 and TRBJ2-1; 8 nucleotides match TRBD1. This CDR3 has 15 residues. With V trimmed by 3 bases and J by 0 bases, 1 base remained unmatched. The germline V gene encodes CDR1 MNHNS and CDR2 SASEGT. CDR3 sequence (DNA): TGTGCCAGCAGTGATACAGGGGGCTCCTACAATGAGCAGTTCTTC. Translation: CASSDTGGSYNEQFF.

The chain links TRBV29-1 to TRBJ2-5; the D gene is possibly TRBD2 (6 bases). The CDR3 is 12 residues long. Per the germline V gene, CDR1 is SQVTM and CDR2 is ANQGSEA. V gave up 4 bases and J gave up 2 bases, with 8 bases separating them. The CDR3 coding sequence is TGCAGCGTTGCGGCGGGACAAGAGACCCAGTACTTC. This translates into CSVAAGQETQYF.

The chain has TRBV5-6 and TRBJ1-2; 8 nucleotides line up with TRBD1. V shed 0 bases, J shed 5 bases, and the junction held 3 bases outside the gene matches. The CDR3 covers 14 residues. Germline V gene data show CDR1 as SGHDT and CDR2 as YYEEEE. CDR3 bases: TGTGCCAGCAGCTTGGTGGACAGGGTGTATGGCTACACCTTC. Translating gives CASSLVDRVYGYTF.

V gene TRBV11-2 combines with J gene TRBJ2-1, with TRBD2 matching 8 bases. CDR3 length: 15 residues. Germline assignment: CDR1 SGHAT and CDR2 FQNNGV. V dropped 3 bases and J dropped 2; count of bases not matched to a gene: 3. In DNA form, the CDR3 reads TGTGCCAGCAGCTTGCGGGGGGATCCCTACAATGAGCAGTTCTTC. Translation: CASSLRGDPYNEQFF.

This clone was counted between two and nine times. The CDR3 sequence is CASSYNSGRASGNTQYF. CDR3 sequence (DNA): TGCGCCAGCAGCTATAATAGCGGGAGGGCGTCGGGAAATACGCAGTATTTT. J is TRBJ2-3 and V is TRBV5-1, with TRBD2 identical over 11 bases. This CDR3 is 17 amino acids long. Per the germline V gene, CDR1 is SGHRS and CDR2 is YFSETQ. Trimming removed 3 bases from V and 7 bases from J; junction bases left unmatched: 13.

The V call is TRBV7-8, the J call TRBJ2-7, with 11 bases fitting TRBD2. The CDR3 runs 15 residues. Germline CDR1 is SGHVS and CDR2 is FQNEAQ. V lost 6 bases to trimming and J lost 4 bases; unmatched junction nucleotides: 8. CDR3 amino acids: CASRGTSGGSYEQYF. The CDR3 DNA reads TGTGCCAGCAGGGGAACTAGCGGGGGAAGTTACGAGCAGTACTTC. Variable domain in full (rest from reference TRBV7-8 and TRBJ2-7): GAGVSQSPRYKVAKRGQDVALRCDPISGHVSLFWYQQALGQGPEFLTYFQNEAQLDKSGLPSDRFFAERPEGSVSTLKIQRTQQEDSAVYLCASRGTSGGSYEQYFGPGTRLTVT.

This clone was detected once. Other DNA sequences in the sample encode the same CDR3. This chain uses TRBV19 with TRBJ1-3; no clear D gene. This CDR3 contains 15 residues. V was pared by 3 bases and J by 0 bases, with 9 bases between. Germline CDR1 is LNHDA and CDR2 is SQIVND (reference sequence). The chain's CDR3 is CASSIDWSSGNTIYF. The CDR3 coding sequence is TGTGCCAGTAGTATCGACTGGAGCTCTGGAAACACCATATATTTT.

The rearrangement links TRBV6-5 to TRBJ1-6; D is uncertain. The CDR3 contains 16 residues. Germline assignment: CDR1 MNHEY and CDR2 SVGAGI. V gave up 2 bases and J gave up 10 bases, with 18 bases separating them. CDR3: CASSYAPGRRTSPLHF. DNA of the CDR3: TGTGCCAGCAGTTACGCTCCCGGACGGCGTACATCACCCCTCCACTTT.

The CDR3 DNA reads as TGTGCCAGCAGTTTAGGGGCGCGAAGGAACACTGAAGCTTTCTTT. This sequence encodes CASSLGARRNTEAFF. The chain is built from TRBV27 and TRBJ1-1, with D possibly matching TRBD1 (5 bases). The CDR3 contains 15 residues. Germline V gene lookup returns CDR1 MNHEY and CDR2 SMNVEV (reference sequence). Trimming took off 2 bases at V and 1 base at J, with 11 bases between the two ends.

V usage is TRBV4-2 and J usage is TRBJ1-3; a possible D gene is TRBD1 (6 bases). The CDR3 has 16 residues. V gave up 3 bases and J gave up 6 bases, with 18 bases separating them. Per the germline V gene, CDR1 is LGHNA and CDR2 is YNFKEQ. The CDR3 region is CASSQGLRGWENTIYF. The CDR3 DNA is TGTGCCAGCAGCCAGGGTCTCAGGGGATGGGAAAACACCATATATTTT.

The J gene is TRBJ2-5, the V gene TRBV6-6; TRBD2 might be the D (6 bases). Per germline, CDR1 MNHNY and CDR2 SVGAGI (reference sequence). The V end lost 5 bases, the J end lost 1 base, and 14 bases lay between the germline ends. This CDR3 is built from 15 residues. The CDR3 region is CASSPLGGIQETQYF. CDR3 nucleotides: TGTGCCAGCAGTCCTTTAGGCGGGATCCAAGAGACCCAGTACTTC.

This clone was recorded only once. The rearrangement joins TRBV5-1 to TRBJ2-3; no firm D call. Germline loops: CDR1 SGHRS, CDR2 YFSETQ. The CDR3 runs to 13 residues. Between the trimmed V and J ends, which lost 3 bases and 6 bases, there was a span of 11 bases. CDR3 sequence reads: CASSSLVDDTQYF. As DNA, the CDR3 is TGCGCCAGCAGCTCCCTCGTAGATGATACGCAGTATTTT.

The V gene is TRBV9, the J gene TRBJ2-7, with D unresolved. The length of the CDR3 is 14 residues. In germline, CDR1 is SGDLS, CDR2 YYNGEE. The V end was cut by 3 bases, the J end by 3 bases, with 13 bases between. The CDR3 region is CASSGELVSYEQYF. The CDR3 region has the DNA TGTGCCAGCAGCGGTGAGTTAGTCAGCTACGAGCAGTACTTC. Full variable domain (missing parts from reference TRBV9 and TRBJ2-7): DSGVTQTPKHLITATGQRVTLRCSPRSGDLSVYWYQQSLDQGLQFLIQYYNGEERAKGNILERFSAQQFPDLHSELNLSSLELGDSALYFCASSGELVSYEQYFGPGTRLTVT.

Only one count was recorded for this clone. Written as DNA, the CDR3 is TGCGCCAGCAGCCGAGGACAGGCCGGGGATAAGCTGTTTTTT. It codes for CASSRGQAGDKLFF. The chain recombines TRBV5-1 with TRBJ2-2; 7 bases match TRBD1. CDR3 length: 14 residues. V gave up 4 bases and J gave up 12 bases; unmatched junction bases: 12. Per the germline V gene, CDR1 is SGHRS and CDR2 is YFSETQ.

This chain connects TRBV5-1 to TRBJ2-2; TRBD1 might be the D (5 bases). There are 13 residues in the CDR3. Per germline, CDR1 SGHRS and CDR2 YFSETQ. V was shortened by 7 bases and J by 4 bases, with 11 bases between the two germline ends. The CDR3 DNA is TGCGCCAGCGGCTCACAGGTCACCGGGGAGCTGTTTTTT. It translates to CASGSQVTGELFF.

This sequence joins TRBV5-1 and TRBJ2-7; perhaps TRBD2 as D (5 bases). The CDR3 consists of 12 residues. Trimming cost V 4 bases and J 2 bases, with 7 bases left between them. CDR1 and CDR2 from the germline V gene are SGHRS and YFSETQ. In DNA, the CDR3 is TGCGCCAGCAGCACCGGGGCCTACGAGCAGTACTTC. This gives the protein CASSTGAYEQYF.

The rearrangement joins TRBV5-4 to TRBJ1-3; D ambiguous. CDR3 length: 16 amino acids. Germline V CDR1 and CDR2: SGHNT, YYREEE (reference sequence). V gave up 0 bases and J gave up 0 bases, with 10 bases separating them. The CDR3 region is CASSLGNLGSGNTIYF. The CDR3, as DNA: TGTGCCAGCAGCTTGGGGAACCTGGGCTCTGGAAACACCATATATTTT.

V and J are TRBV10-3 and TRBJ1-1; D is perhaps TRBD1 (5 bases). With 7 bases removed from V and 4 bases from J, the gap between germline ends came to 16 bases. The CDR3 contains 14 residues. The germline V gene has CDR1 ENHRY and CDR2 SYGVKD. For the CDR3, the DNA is TGTGCCATCAACTCCGCCGGTAGGGGCACTGAAGCTTTCTTT. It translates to CAINSAGRGTEAFF.